These T cell receptor beta chains were read from a single sample in a study of immune evolution from preneoplasia to lung adenocarcinoma. Method: immunoSEQ multiplex PCR; TCRdb's copy keeps in-frame clones and lacks some. The profile shows around 7,500 clones, under 75% of them singletons. Sequencing used FFPE atypical adenomatous hyperplasia tissue from the lung. The receptors stem from a donor older than 65 with lung adenocarcinoma. Some clones in this sample may be carry-over from other donors' samples. The CDR3 runs from the conserved cysteine through the conserved F or W.

>15|TRBJ2-3|TRBV5-1
CASSLEVPSPDTQYF
>13|TRBJ1-2|TRBV29-1
CSVEEGEDYGYTF
>15|TRBJ2-3|TRBV7-2
CASSLEATSTDTQYF
>14|TRBJ1-5|TRBV7-9
CASSLDPREGPQHF
>14|TRBJ1-5|TRBV7-9
CASSLEGQPVPQHF
>21|TRBJ2-7|TRBV4-2
CASSQDLILGGTSESSYEQYF
>14|TRBJ2-5|TRBV7-9
CASSLALGLETQYF
>13|TRBJ2-7|TRBV5-6
CASLAAPSYEQYF
>15|TRBJ1-4|TRBV18
CASSPGPGVGEKLFF
>11|TRBJ2-5|TRBV29-1
CSGGTHREQYF
>16|TRBJ1-4|TRBV19
CASSPGPNRNNEKLFF
>15|TRBJ2-7|TRBV13
CASSLEGGPHYEQYF
>16|TRBJ2-2|TRBV5-1
CASSNAGTGSTGELFF
>13|TRBJ1-5|TRBV4-1
CASSQLSDQPQHF
>15|TRBJ1-5|TRBV19
CASSMGRGGEQPQHF
>16|TRBJ2-5|TRBV25-1
CASSTIGSGGREAQYF
>14|TRBJ1-5|TRBV7-9
CASSLGNSNQPQHF
>13|TRBJ1-5|TRBV5-8
CASSPGWDQPQHF
>13|TRBJ2-1|TRBV2
CASRSTGDNEQFF
>15|TRBJ2-2|TRBV11-3
CASSFGGLNTGELFF
>13|TRBJ1-2|TRBV7-2
CASSLAGTGGYTF
>14|TRBJ1-1|TRBV5-4
CASSLGRTNTEAFF
>10|TRBJ2-3|TRBV20-1
CSANLDTQYF
>14|TRBJ1-1|TRBV5-1
CASSLTGGATEAFF
>12|TRBJ1-2|TRBV30
CAWSVANYGYTF
>14|TRBJ2-1|TRBV2
CASSQTGRPNEQFF
>16|TRBJ2-3|TRBV6-4
CASSDSGGSGTDTQYF
>14|TRBJ1-2|TRBV7-2
CASSQQSEVRGYTF
>11|TRBJ2-2|TRBV18
CASSSLGELFF